This entry is about one T cell receptor (beta chain). The data stem from a study of OX40 agonist ivuxolimab in advanced cancers. TCRdb keeps only in-frame clones here, not all; method: immunoSEQ multiplex PCR. The sample carries nearly 80,000 clones, more than 85% recorded once. Trimming took off 3 bases at V and 4 bases at J, with 16 bases between the two ends. The CDR3 runs 16 residues. The germline V gene encodes CDR1 SGHAT and CDR2 FQNNGV. The chain recombines TRBV11-2 with TRBJ1-5, with D possibly being TRBD1 (6 bases). Sequenced here: CD4+ or CD8+ T cells sorted from blood, sampled in a trial of the OX40 agonist ivuxolimab. The TCR was taken from an adult with an advanced solid tumor such as melanoma, head and neck, liver or kidney cancer. The CDR3 sequence: CASSFQGGAGNQPQHF. The CDR3 DNA sequence: TGTGCCAGCAGCTTCCAAGGGGGGGCAGGAAATCAGCCCCAGCATTTT.